The present T cell receptor (beta chain) was sequenced within a study of blood T cells in healthy people across ages. The length of the CDR3 is 18 residues. The junction had 23 bases not matched to a gene; V was cut back by 6 bases and J by 7 bases. A J-beta primer mix and a sample-barcoded 5' primer were used in a second PCR of about 7 to 12 cycles. TCRdb itself ran the 5' RACE reads through MiXCR, one entry per CDR3 protein. The data show 650,000 to 800,000 distinct CDR3 sequences, roughly half seen once. The receptor was derived from an elderly woman in good health. The chain carries TRBV12-3 or TRBV12-4 and TRBJ2-7; 8 bases fit TRBD1. Material for sequencing was blood. CDR3: CASSIRGPVAAFNNEQYF. As DNA, the CDR3 is TGTGCCAGCAGCATCAGGGGGCCGGTAGCGGCCTTTAACAATGAGCAGTACTTC.